These 24 T cell receptor beta chains were sequenced from one sample in a study of T cells expressing NK-cell markers (dated by TCRdb to 2018 to 2021). The library was made by 5' RACE. This sample was sequenced with an Illumina HiSeq 2000. TCRdb reprocessed the reads and lists each CDR3 protein sequence as a single entry, with no DNA. The sample table gives a few hundred thousand distinct CDR3 sequences. Of the sample, 3% to 4.5% falls within the top ten clones. The sample consisted of blood T cells: a sorted CD56 or NKG2C T cell subset, CD4+ or CD8+ T cells, or bulk PBMC T cells (not recorded which). These receptors were obtained from a man younger than 35 in good health. Donor details come from another sample of the same person, matched by shared clones.

V is TRBV24-1 and J is TRBJ2-1. The CDR3 spans 12 residues. In germline, CDR1 is KGHDR, CDR2 SFDVKD. The CDR3: CATSDTTGEQFF.

The chain carries TRBV3-1 and TRBJ2-3. The germline V gene has CDR1 LGHDT and CDR2 YNNKEL (reference sequence). The CDR3 loop spans 15 amino acids. CDR3 region: CASSSIYQNTDTQYF.

This rearrangement joins TRBV5-6 to TRBJ1-2. CDR1 and CDR2 (germline): SGHDT, YYEEEE. The CDR3 length is 16 residues. CDR3: CASSLARGTQNYGYTF.

The chain links TRBV7-2 to TRBJ2-1; TCRdb returns TRBD1, unconfirmable since there is no DNA. The CDR3 length is 14 residues. Germline CDR1 SGHTA, CDR2 FQGNSA. The CDR3: CASRPYRGNNEQFF.

The CDR3 spells CASSPDETNEKLFF. The gene calls are TRBV5-1 and TRBJ1-4. The CDR3 sequence is 14 residues long. The V gene's germline CDR1 is SGHRS and CDR2 YFSETQ.

V gene TRBV3-1 combines with J gene TRBJ1-2. Germline V gene lookup returns CDR1 LGHDT and CDR2 YNNKEL (reference sequence). The CDR3 is 12 residues long. The CDR3 sequence is CASSQRDNGYTF.

This sequence joins TRBV10-2 and TRBJ2-3; there is no DNA to check the TCRdb D call of TRBD2. The germline V gene encodes CDR1 WSHSY and CDR2 SAAADI. The CDR3 totals 15 residues. This CDR3 reads CASSVLAGVGSTQYF.

The chain joins TRBV12-3 or TRBV12-4 to TRBJ1-2; TCRdb indicates TRBD1, and absent DNA this call remains unverified. This CDR3 is built from 12 residues. CDR3 sequence reads: CASDLGGFGYTF.

V gene TRBV18 combines with J gene TRBJ1-5. Germline V lookup: CDR1 KGHSH, CDR2 LQKENI. CDR3 size: 15 residues. CDR3 region: CASSPDTHSNQPQHF.

V usage is TRBV20-1 and J usage is TRBJ2-4; TCRdb selects TRBD1, and the lack of DNA leaves this call unchecked. Germline-derived CDR1 and CDR2 are DFQATT and SNEGSKA (reference sequence). The CDR3 runs to 12 residues. CDR3 region: CSAARDRNIQYF.

V usage is TRBV5-1 and J usage is TRBJ2-5. The germline gives CDR1 SGHRS, CDR2 YFSETQ. CDR3 length equals 14 residues. CDR3 protein: CASSLESSMETQYF.

J is TRBJ2-7 and V is TRBV6-1; TCRdb returns TRBD2, unconfirmable since there is no DNA. This CDR3 contains 16 residues. Germline V gene data show CDR1 as MNHNS and CDR2 as SASEGT. The CDR3 spells CASTTRGLAGAFEQYF.

The rearrangement links TRBV5-1 to TRBJ2-2; TCRdb's assignment of TRBD2 cannot be checked, as there is no DNA. This CDR3 is built from 17 residues. Per germline, CDR1 SGHRS and CDR2 YFSETQ. The CDR3 loop reads CASSLAPTSGSTGELFF.

The chain combines TRBV4-1 with TRBJ2-3; the TCRdb call, TRBD1, lacks DNA for checking. Per the germline V gene, CDR1 is MGHRA and CDR2 is YSYEKL. The CDR3 is 17 residues long. CDR3 sequence reads: CASSLTGTGRFTDTQYF.

The rearrangement uses TRBV20-1 and TRBJ2-5; TCRdb's D call of TRBD1 is untestable without DNA. Germline assignment: CDR1 DFQATT and CDR2 SNEGSKA (reference sequence). This CDR3 comprises 14 residues. The CDR3: CSASPKGQQETQYF.

The V call is TRBV4-2, the J call TRBJ1-1; TCRdb outputs TRBD1, but without DNA this stays unchecked. CDR1 is LGHNA, CDR2 YNFKEQ, per germline. This CDR3 has 16 residues. CDR3 loop: CASSQDPGQMNTEAFF.

The rearrangement joins TRBV7-6 to TRBJ2-1; TCRdb calls TRBD2, which cannot be checked without DNA. CDR3 length: 16 amino acids. Germline V gene sequence: CDR1 SGHVS, CDR2 FNYEAQ. This CDR3 is CASSLAQAGVSNEQFF.

The chain couples TRBV5-1 to TRBJ2-3; TCRdb selects TRBD2, and the lack of DNA leaves this call unchecked. Per germline, CDR1 SGHRS and CDR2 YFSETQ. The CDR3 loop spans 17 amino acids. CDR3 residues: CASSAPTAGSSTDTQYF.

The CDR3 reads CASSSRVNTEAFF. The gene calls are TRBV27 and TRBJ1-1; TCRdb indicates TRBD1, and absent DNA this call remains unverified. CDR3 length: 13 amino acids. CDR1 and CDR2 (germline): MNHEY, SMNVEV (reference sequence).

The chain combines TRBV6-5 with TRBJ2-3. The CDR3 sequence is 14 residues long. Germline lookup yields CDR1 MNHEY and CDR2 SVGAGI. The CDR3 region is CASRYPSSTDTQYF.

The chain carries TRBV4-2 and TRBJ2-6; TCRdb calls TRBD2, which cannot be checked without DNA. Per germline, CDR1 LGHNA and CDR2 YNFKEQ. The CDR3 sequence is 20 residues long. CDR3: CASSQERTSGRAFGANVLTF.

The chain couples TRBV5-1 to TRBJ2-2; TCRdb designates TRBD2, a call that cannot be tested without DNA. CDR3 size: 15 residues. Per the germline V gene, CDR1 is SGHRS and CDR2 is YFSETQ. The chain's CDR3 is CASSLDEGSTGELFF.

The rearrangement links TRBV5-5 to TRBJ2-7; TCRdb selects TRBD2, and the lack of DNA leaves this call unchecked. CDR1 and CDR2 (germline): SGHKS, YYEKEE (reference sequence). The CDR3 length is 15 residues. CDR3 amino acids: CASSREVFGVWEQYF. Drawing the rest from reference TRBV5-5 and TRBJ2-7, the complete variable domain is DAGVTQSPTHLIKTRGQQVTLRCSPISGHKSVSWYQQVLGQGPQFIFQYYEKEERGRGNFPDRFSARQFPNYSSELNVNALLLGDSALYLCASSREVFGVWEQYFGPGTRLTVT.

V and J are TRBV7-6 and TRBJ2-3; the D call of TRBD1 rests on TCRdb alone, since no DNA is present to check it. CDR1 and CDR2 (germline): SGHVS, FNYEAQ. CDR3 length: 19 amino acids. The CDR3 protein is CASSLSDRVRGPRTDTQYF.